These T cell receptor beta chains were read from a single sample in a study of T-cell reconstitution after alpha-beta-depleted transplantation in children. One entry per CDR3 protein, called by TCRdb with MiXCR from the PCR reads. The top ten hold approximately 11% of the sample, which has fewer than 400,000 distinct CDR3 sequences, about a quarter seen once. The material was PBMCs, mostly from graft donor cells, obtained 180 days after TCRalphabeta/CD19-depleted stem cell transplant. These receptors originate from a male patient under 18 who had a stem cell transplant for acute lymphoblastic leukemia, so the T cells may come from the graft donor. Each CDR3 is given with its conserved first and last residue. The order of the fields is V gene, CDR3 protein.

v_call: TRBV27; cdr3_aa: CASSSFPFAGGNDEQYF
v_call: TRBV20-1; cdr3_aa: CSARGQTSGVVFGEQYF
v_call: TRBV20-1; cdr3_aa: CSARDVSWTGVPFANQPQHF
v_call: TRBV7-8; cdr3_aa: CASGYRENTEAFF
v_call: TRBV6-5; cdr3_aa: CASSYSRVVIQPQHF
v_call: TRBV18; cdr3_aa: CASSSVSANTDTQYF
v_call: TRBV7-9; cdr3_aa: CASSVTSGRGETQYF
v_call: TRBV4-1; cdr3_aa: CASSQVVQETQYF
v_call: TRBV29-1; cdr3_aa: CSVAPLLNTEAFF
v_call: TRBV10-3; cdr3_aa: CAIREGLRVAGRQETQYF
v_call: TRBV5-6; cdr3_aa: CASSFDGPYEQYF
v_call: TRBV7-9; cdr3_aa: CASSLGLRSGYTF
v_call: TRBV2; cdr3_aa: CASSKVRYYEQYF
v_call: TRBV2; cdr3_aa: CASRALGTGEGEQYF
v_call: TRBV6-2/TRBV6-3; cdr3_aa: CATRNWAETGELFF
v_call: TRBV25-1; cdr3_aa: CASSDVGAKNIQYF
v_call: TRBV6-1; cdr3_aa: CASEEDQRGYTHGYTF
v_call: TRBV27; cdr3_aa: CASKWAAGKSYEQYF
v_call: TRBV29-1; cdr3_aa: CSGTPGTGPYEQYF
v_call: TRBV19; cdr3_aa: CASIQPGQITEAFF
v_call: TRBV24-1; cdr3_aa: CATAPTNNEQFF
v_call: TRBV7-9; cdr3_aa: CASSLKGLAGLEQYF
v_call: TRBV5-6; cdr3_aa: CASSHGTSPSSYEQYF
v_call: TRBV20-1; cdr3_aa: CSARRGRGDTQYF
v_call: TRBV20-1; cdr3_aa: CSASQGRGNQPQHF
v_call: TRBV5-1; cdr3_aa: CPSSLAAPGQGHEQFF
v_call: TRBV9; cdr3_aa: CASSVAPHGRTEAFF
v_call: TRBV7-3; cdr3_aa: CASSLGGWGPPHNEQFF
v_call: TRBV5-1; cdr3_aa: CASSLARMPRDEQFF
v_call: TRBV7-9; cdr3_aa: CASSPGLAGISYEQYF
v_call: TRBV7-3; cdr3_aa: CASSLKASGGKQYF
v_call: TRBV5-1; cdr3_aa: CASSPTGFADTQYF
v_call: TRBV20-1; cdr3_aa: CSAVGRTSNQPQHF
v_call: TRBV5-1; cdr3_aa: CANPGHSNQPQHF
v_call: TRBV11-1; cdr3_aa: CASSLWTGGRNTEAFF
v_call: TRBV7-3; cdr3_aa: CASSLVPGLAKVEQFF
v_call: TRBV7-8; cdr3_aa: CASSPLGGRVRDEQFF
v_call: TRBV10-1; cdr3_aa: CASSESMAGPYGYTF
v_call: TRBV7-3; cdr3_aa: CASCLIGGYGYTF
v_call: TRBV7-3; cdr3_aa: CASSLTAGTYNEQFF